This T cell receptor beta chain stems from a study of T cells in localized non-small cell lung cancer. The CDR3 runs 15 residues. Trimming removed 4 bases from V and 4 bases from J, with 15 bases in between. Germline values: CDR1 SGHRS, CDR2 YFSETQ. Study findings and constraints: Exceeding tumor, uninvolved adjacent lung had the highest T cell clonality. Longer overall survival was associated with a higher density of T cells in the blood. Heterogeneity is still possible, as just one tumor region was sequenced. Within adjacent lung there appeared a median approximately 60 of the top 100 tumor clones.

The method was immunoSEQ multiplex PCR; TCRdb's version includes in-frame clones alone and lacks a portion of them. The sample includes 100,000 to 150,000 clones, 89% of them seen just once. Regarding this clone: The target antigen is unknown.

The TCR sequence derives from a female donor aged 60 or older with stage I lung adenocarcinoma. The material was peripheral blood, obtained before any cancer treatment. This rearrangement joins TRBV5-1 to TRBJ1-5; TRBD1 might be the D (5 bases). CDR3 sequence: CASSPGGVQNQPQHF. The CDR3 DNA reads as TGCGCCAGCAGCCCGGGAGGGGTCCAGAATCAGCCCCAGCATTTT. Complete variable domain (other parts from reference TRBV5-1 and TRBJ1-5): KAGVTQTPRYLIKTRGQQVTLSCSPISGHRSVSWYQQTPGQGLQFLFEYFSETQRNKGNFPGRFSGRQFSNSRSEMNVSTLELGDSALYLCASSPGGVQNQPQHFGDGTRLSIL.